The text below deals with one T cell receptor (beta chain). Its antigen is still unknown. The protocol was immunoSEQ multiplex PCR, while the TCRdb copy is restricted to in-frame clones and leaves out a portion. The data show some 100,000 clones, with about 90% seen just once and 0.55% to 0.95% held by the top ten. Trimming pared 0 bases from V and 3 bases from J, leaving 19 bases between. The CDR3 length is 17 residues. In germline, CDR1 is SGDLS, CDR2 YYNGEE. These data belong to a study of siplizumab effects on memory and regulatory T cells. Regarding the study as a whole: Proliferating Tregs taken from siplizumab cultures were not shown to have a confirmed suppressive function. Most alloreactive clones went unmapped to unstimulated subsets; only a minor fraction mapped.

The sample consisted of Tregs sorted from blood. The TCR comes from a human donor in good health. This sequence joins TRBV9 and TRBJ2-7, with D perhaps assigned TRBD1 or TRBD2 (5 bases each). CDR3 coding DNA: TGTGCCAGCAGCGTAGCAGGGACCACGTCGGTGGGCTACGAGCAGTACTTC. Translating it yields CASSVAGTTSVGYEQYF.